This T cell receptor (beta chain) was sequenced for a study of blood T cell repertoires in COVID-19. Study context: The study drew acute and convalescent COVID-19 samples from the United States, Italy and Spain. PBMCs, B-cell-depleted T cells, or T cells provided the cDNA or gDNA that made up the material.

Per the original methods: Reference gene primer amplification in the assay estimated nucleated cell counts. The table came from immunoSEQ multiplex PCR; TCRdb's copy has only in-frame clones and leaves some out. Clone size and V and J calls were adopted from that table, with D and trimming inferred from the DNA. Of about 240,000 clones in the sample, about 80% were seen once. This CDR3 contains 11 residues. From germline, CDR1 is DFQATT and CDR2 SNEGSKA (reference sequence). The V end lost 0 bases, the J end lost 5 bases, and 5 bases lay between the germline ends. The sample taken for sequencing was peripheral blood. The chain is built from TRBV20-1 and TRBJ2-7; D gene uncertain. This clonotype was obtained from a man aged 25-45 years who had recovered from COVID-19. CDR3 sequence reads: CSARESDEQYV. The CDR3 DNA is TGCAGTGCTAGAGAATCCGACGAGCAGTACGTC.